The next 14 T cell receptor beta chains were all read from a single sample in a study of T-cell reconstitution after alpha-beta-depleted transplantation in children. As it was prepared, the TCRbeta library received unique molecular identifiers. TCRdb independently ran MiXCR on the PCR reads; one entry per CDR3 protein. The profile shows 200,000 to 250,000 distinct CDR3 sequences, around 9.5% of them singletons. Specimen: PBMCs from the stem cell graft donor, collected from the stem cell graft. These receptors came from a human donor who donated a stem cell graft to a child with acute lymphoblastic leukemia.

In its sample, this clonotype was seen many times. As DNA, the CDR3 is TGCAGTGCTAGAGGGTCGGATCAGCCCCAGCATTTT. Its translation is CSARGSDQPQHF. This chain joins TRBV20-1 and TRBJ1-5; D is unclear. CDR1 and CDR2 (germline): DFQATT, SNEGSKA (reference sequence). V lost 1 base and J 5 bases, leaving 6 bases between the germline ends. This CDR3 has 12 amino acids.

This clonotype appeared a few times. V usage is TRBV16 and J usage is TRBJ1-5; D gene ambiguous. Germline V gene sequence: CDR1 KGHSY, CDR2 FQNENV. Trimming left V 0 bases short and J 6 bases short, with 12 bases between. This CDR3 is 15 amino acids long. CDR3 sequence: CASSQSPILGQPQHF. The CDR3 nucleotides are TGTGCCAGCAGCCAATCCCCGATTCTTGGTCAGCCCCAGCATTTT.

The V gene is TRBV20-1, the J gene TRBJ1-1; possibly TRBD1 for D (6 bases). V was pared by 5 bases and J by 1 base, with 8 bases between. This CDR3 is built from 12 residues. Per the germline V gene, CDR1 is DFQATT and CDR2 is SNEGSKA (reference sequence). DNA for the CDR3: TGCAGTGCTCCGGGACAGAACACTGAAGCTTTCTTT. Protein product: CSAPGQNTEAFF.

This clonotype was seen ten or more times. J is TRBJ2-1 and V is TRBV24-1, with D maybe TRBD1 (6 bases). V was clipped by 4 bases and J by 7 bases, with 7 bases between them. The CDR3 length is 12 residues. Germline-derived CDR1 and CDR2 are KGHDR and SFDVKD. As DNA, the CDR3 is TGTGCCACCAGTGAGAGGGGGAATGAGCAGTTCTTC. Amino acid sequence: CATSERGNEQFF.

This clonotype has more than one count but fewer than ten. This chain links TRBV12-3 or TRBV12-4 with TRBJ1-1; 9 nucleotides align to TRBD1. With 6 bases clipped from V and 1 base from J, the junction kept 6 bases outside the gene matches. The CDR3 contains 15 residues. DNA for the CDR3: TGTGCCAGCAGGCCCCTGACAGGGGGGAACACTGAAGCTTTCTTT. It translates to CASRPLTGGNTEAFF.

This clonotype was counted at least ten times. This rearrangement joins TRBV20-1 to TRBJ1-1, with a tentative D call TRBD1 (5 bases). The V gene's germline CDR1 is DFQATT and CDR2 SNEGSKA (reference sequence). CDR3 size: 15 residues. V shed 4 bases and J shed 1 base, with 16 bases lying between them. The CDR3 loop reads CSATKDSRKNTEAFF. In DNA, the CDR3 is TGCAGTGCTACCAAAGACAGCCGTAAGAACACTGAAGCTTTCTTT.

The table lists this clonotype with a few counts. Here the CDR3 DNA reads TGCGCCAGCAGCCCAAGGGGGGGGCCATACAATGAGCAGTTCTTC. This translates into CASSPRGGPYNEQFF. The rearrangement links TRBV4-1 to TRBJ2-1, with D perhaps matching TRBD2 (7 bases). With 4 bases removed from V and 4 bases from J, the gap between germline ends came to 14 bases. The germline V gene has CDR1 MGHRA and CDR2 YSYEKL. The CDR3 is 15 residues long.

This clonotype showed up just a few times. The chain recombines TRBV7-2 with TRBJ2-7, with D hard to call. The germline gives CDR1 SGHTA, CDR2 FQGNSA. Trimming left V 5 bases short and J 3 bases short, with 14 bases between. This CDR3 spans 14 amino acids. The CDR3 loop reads CASSPDYLDYEQYF. CDR3 sequence (DNA): TGTGCCAGCAGCCCGGATTACTTGGACTACGAGCAGTACTTC.

This clonotype was observed a handful of times. J is TRBJ1-1 and V is TRBV9; D is possibly TRBD1 (6 bases). The V gene's germline CDR1 is SGDLS and CDR2 YYNGEE. The length of the CDR3 is 14 residues. The V and J ends lost 0 bases and 6 bases respectively, with 12 bases between them. The CDR3 protein is CASSVVRGGSEAFF. The CDR3 DNA reads as TGTGCCAGCAGCGTAGTCAGGGGAGGTTCTGAAGCTTTCTTT.

This clonotype has a count of ten or more. The V and J genes are TRBV10-1 and TRBJ2-1, with 11 bases that match TRBD1. J gave up 8 bases and V 5 bases, and 8 bases lay outside the gene matches. Germline V gives CDR1 WNHNN, CDR2 SYGVQD (reference sequence). This CDR3 is 15 amino acids long. CDR3 nucleotide sequence: TGCGCCAGCAGTCCTAAACGGGACAGGGGGTATGAGCAGTTCTTC. Protein sequence: CASSPKRDRGYEQFF.

In this sample, this clonotype turned up a few times. V and J are TRBV12-3 or TRBV12-4 and TRBJ1-5; 9 positions match TRBD1. The CDR3 is made up of 14 amino acids. Trimming removed 5 bases from V and 7 bases from J; junction bases left unmatched: 6. The CDR3 DNA sequence: TGTGCCAGCAGTCTGACAGGGGGGGAACAGCCCCAGCATTTT. Translation: CASSLTGGEQPQHF.

There are many counts of this clonotype. The chain employs TRBV5-5 and TRBJ2-1; D unresolved. The CDR3 runs to 12 residues. Trimming took off 4 bases at V and 8 bases at J, with 10 bases between the two ends. Germline loops: CDR1 SGHKS, CDR2 YYEKEE (reference sequence). DNA of the CDR3: TGTGCCAGCAGCATAGGAATAGATGAGCAGTTCTTC. It specifies CASSIGIDEQFF.

This clonotype has at least ten counts. The chain joins TRBV10-2 to TRBJ2-1, with D perhaps assigned TRBD1 or TRBD2 (5 bases each). The CDR3 has 14 amino acids. The V end was cut by 11 bases, the J end by 8 bases, with 22 bases between. CDR1 and CDR2 (germline): WSHSY, SAAADI. The CDR3 DNA sequence: TGCGCCGGACTTCGGGACGCGTCCCGGTATGAGCAGTTCTTC. This encodes CAGLRDASRYEQFF.

The chain uses TRBV4-1 and TRBJ2-1; 10 bases are shared with TRBD2. V lost 0 bases and J lost 10; bases outside the gene matches: 9. This CDR3 spans 16 amino acids. The V gene's germline CDR1 is MGHRA and CDR2 YSYEKL. The CDR3 DNA reads TGCGCCAGCAGCCAAGAGGCTAGCGGGGGAATTAGGGAGCAGTTCTTC. This encodes CASSQEASGGIREQFF.